These 26 T cell receptor beta chains originate from one sample sequenced in a study of T-cell memory formation after mild COVID-19. Using its own MiXCR run on the 5' RACE reads, TCRdb lists one record per CDR3 protein. Found here are hundreds of thousands of distinct CDR3 sequences, roughly 13% of them singletons; the top ten hold about 24%. The sample was PBMCs or a T cell subset sorted from them (not recorded which). The receptors derive from a man aged 18 to 29 who had mild COVID-19 (a few samples of this study predate the infection). Cell type and time point are not known.

This clonotype came up a few times. The rearrangement uses TRBV3-1 and TRBJ2-5, with D unclear. V gave up 4 bases and J gave up 6 bases, with 9 bases separating them. Germline assignment: CDR1 LGHDT and CDR2 YNNKEL (reference sequence). This CDR3 region has 12 residues. The CDR3 reads CASSPRRKTQYF. For the CDR3, the DNA is TGTGCCAGCAGCCCCCGCCGAAAGACCCAGTACTTC.

The gene calls are TRBV12-3 or TRBV12-4 and TRBJ1-1; a possible D gene is TRBD1 (5 bases). Between the trimmed V and J ends, which lost 6 bases and 2 bases, there was a span of 28 bases. The CDR3 is made up of 19 amino acids. CDR3 nucleotides: TGTGCCAGCAGCCGAATAAATAGACTCGACCGGAGGGACAACACTGAAGCTTTCTTT. Amino acids: CASSRINRLDRRDNTEAFF.

This rearrangement joins TRBV3-1 to TRBJ1-2; the D gene is possibly TRBD1 (6 bases). Germline V gives CDR1 LGHDT, CDR2 YNNKEL (reference sequence). The CDR3 covers 15 residues. Trimming removed 3 bases from V and 4 bases from J, with 15 bases in between. The chain's CDR3 is CASSHSKDRLYGYTF. In DNA, the CDR3 is TGTGCCAGCAGCCATTCTAAAGACAGGCTCTATGGCTACACCTTC.

This clonotype was counted between two and nine times. The CDR3 DNA reads as TGTGCCAGCAGTTACAGGCGGGACACTGAAGCTTTCTTT. It specifies CASSYRRDTEAFF. This chain connects TRBV6-5 to TRBJ1-1; D not certain. Germline values: CDR1 MNHEY, CDR2 SVGAGI. There are 13 residues in the CDR3. Trimming removed 2 bases at V and 3 bases at J, with 7 bases between.

The chain is built from TRBV20-1 and TRBJ1-2; 7 nucleotides align to TRBD1. Germline lookup yields CDR1 DFQATT and CDR2 SNEGSKA (reference sequence). This CDR3 has 12 residues. The junction had 7 bases not matched to a gene; V was cut back by 5 bases and J by 7 bases. The CDR3 nucleotides are TGCAGTGCTCCAGACAGGGATGTTGGCTACACCTTC. Translated: CSAPDRDVGYTF.

The chain employs TRBV29-1 and TRBJ2-7; 9 nucleotides align to TRBD1. The CDR3 covers 12 residues. CDR1 SQVTM and CDR2 ANQGSEA come from the germline V gene. With V trimmed by 6 bases and J by 7 bases, 7 bases remained unmatched. Here the CDR3 DNA reads TGCAGCGTAGGGACAGGGTTATATGAGCAGTACGTC. The encoded protein is CSVGTGLYEQYV.

This clonotype was observed a few times. The genes are TRBV9 and TRBJ2-5, with D perhaps assigned TRBD1 or TRBD2 (5 bases each). This CDR3 is built from 15 residues. Germline lookup yields CDR1 SGDLS and CDR2 YYNGEE. Trimming cost V 5 bases and J 4 bases, with 18 bases left between them. This CDR3 is CASSEGYSRAETQYF. CDR3 bases: TGTGCCAGCAGTGAGGGGTACTCGCGGGCAGAGACCCAGTACTTC.

The table lists this clonotype with a few counts. CDR3 sequence (DNA): TGTGCCAGCAGTCAAGGGGGGGATGAAGCTTTCTTT. Residues: CASSQGGDEAFF. The V and J genes are TRBV12-3 or TRBV12-4 and TRBJ1-1; the D gene is possibly TRBD1 (6 bases). The germline V and J ends were trimmed by 5 bases and 7 bases, with 11 bases remaining between them. The CDR3 extends over 12 amino acids.

The V and J genes are TRBV4-3 and TRBJ2-3, with 8 nucleotides matching TRBD2. V lost 0 bases to trimming and J lost 4 bases; unmatched junction nucleotides: 9. The germline V gene encodes CDR1 LGHNA and CDR2 YSLEER. There are 17 residues in the CDR3. Here the CDR3 DNA reads TGCGCCAGCAGCCAAGATCGGGGGGGGCTAGGGGCAGATACGCAGTATTTT. Protein product: CASSQDRGGLGADTQYF.

This clonotype was detected a few times. DNA for the CDR3: TGTGCCAGCAGCTTGGTTGCGGGGGGCGCGGATCCCCTCCACTTT. Its protein product is CASSLVAGGADPLHF. V usage is TRBV11-2 and J usage is TRBJ1-6; the D gene is possibly TRBD1 (6 bases). The CDR3 runs 15 residues. Germline CDR1 SGHAT, CDR2 FQNNGV. V was cut by 3 bases and J by 13 bases, with 19 bases left in between.

This clonotype was observed at least ten times. The V and J genes are TRBV2 and TRBJ2-3, with D possibly being TRBD1 or TRBD2 (5 bases each). The V end was cut by 6 bases, the J end by 3 bases, with 13 bases between. Per germline, CDR1 SNHLY and CDR2 FYNNEI. There are 14 residues in the CDR3. CDR3 DNA: TGTGCCAGCAGACGGGCAGGGAGAACAGATACGCAGTATTTT. Translating it yields CASRRAGRTDTQYF.

This clonotype was detected only a few times. The junction shows a germline mismatch at one end, possibly a read error. The chain is built from TRBV2 and TRBJ1-1; 7 bases map to TRBD1. The CDR3 totals 13 residues. CDR1 is SNHLY, CDR2 FYNNEI, per germline. DNA of the CDR3: TGTGCCAGCAGTGAATTAGGGGGACAGAGGTTACTCTTT. It yields the protein CASSELGGQRLLF.

This clonotype was seen only a few times. The chain links TRBV6-5 to TRBJ2-5, with D uncertain. This CDR3 region has 15 residues. In germline, CDR1 is MNHEY, CDR2 SVGAGI. The germline V and J ends were trimmed by 3 bases and 5 bases, with 16 bases remaining between them. The CDR3 spells CASSYSGWGGETQYF. CDR3 bases: TGTGCCAGCAGTTATTCCGGCTGGGGTGGGGAGACCCAGTACTTC.

The chain uses TRBV20-1 and TRBJ1-1; unclear D gene. This CDR3 region has 12 residues. The germline V and J ends were trimmed by 3 bases and 5 bases, with 10 bases remaining between them. Germline V gene sequence: CDR1 DFQATT, CDR2 SNEGSKA (reference sequence). CDR3 sequence reads: CSASLMETEAFF. The CDR3 DNA reads TGCAGTGCTAGCTTAATGGAGACTGAAGCTTTCTTT.

The chain recombines TRBV7-2 with TRBJ2-1; 7 bases are shared with TRBD2. The CDR3 sequence is 17 residues long. The V and J ends lost 5 bases and 8 bases, in that order; junction bases with no gene match: 18. Germline CDR1 reads SGHTA; CDR2 reads FQGNSA. The CDR3 nucleotides are TGTGCCAGCAGCCAACCCGGACTAGGAATTAGTGCCTATGAGCAGTTCTTC. This codes for CASSQPGLGISAYEQFF.

This clonotype was observed a handful of times. The chain recombines TRBV5-1 with TRBJ2-1; D not resolved. CDR3 length: 13 residues. Germline-derived CDR1 and CDR2 are SGHRS and YFSETQ. Trimming removed 1 base at V and 9 bases at J, with 11 bases between. This chain's CDR3 is CASSLSGLVEQFF. The CDR3 coding sequence is TGCGCCAGCAGCTTGTCCGGGCTGGTTGAGCAGTTCTTC.

This clonotype has just a few counts. This chain connects TRBV3-1 to TRBJ2-2, with a tentative D call TRBD2 (6 bases). Germline values: CDR1 LGHDT, CDR2 YNNKEL (reference sequence). This CDR3 region has 15 residues. V dropped 1 base and J dropped 3 bases, with 9 bases sitting between them. CDR3 coding DNA: TGTGCCAGCAGCCAAGCCGGGGGAGACACCGGGGAGCTGTTTTTT. Protein sequence: CASSQAGGDTGELFF.

Points on this clonotype: A read error may account for a junction end that differs from germline. The chain uses TRBV7-9 and TRBJ1-1; 7 bases align to TRBD1. From germline, CDR1 is SEHNR and CDR2 FQNEAQ (reference sequence). The CDR3 consists of 14 residues. CDR3 nucleotides: TGTGACAGCAAGGTAACAGGGGATAGCACTGAAGCTTTCTTT. As protein: CDSKVTGDSTEAFF.

The chain links TRBV5-1 to TRBJ2-2; perhaps TRBD2 as D (6 bases). CDR1 SGHRS and CDR2 YFSETQ come from the germline V gene. The CDR3 extends over 15 amino acids. The V end lost 0 bases, the J end lost 1 base, and 7 bases lay between the germline ends. CDR3 residues: CASSLDGGNTGELFF. The CDR3, as DNA: TGCGCCAGCAGCTTGGACGGGGGGAACACCGGGGAGCTGTTTTTT. The variable domain in full, with the rest retrieved from reference TRBV5-1 and TRBJ2-2, is KAGVTQTPRYLIKTRGQQVTLSCSPISGHRSVSWYQQTPGQGLQFLFEYFSETQRNKGNFPGRFSGRQFSNSRSEMNVSTLELGDSALYLCASSLDGGNTGELFFGEGSRLTVL.

The chain uses TRBV21-1 and TRBJ1-5; the table's D call, TRBD1, was not checked against the DNA. TRBV21-1 is noted as a pseudogene. This CDR3 contains 19 residues. The CDR3 protein is CASSKSPAASGRSNQPQHF. In DNA, the CDR3 is TGTGCCAGCAGCAAATCCCCCGCCGCCTCGGGAAGAAGCAATCAGCCCCAGCATTTT.

This rearrangement joins TRBV24-1 to TRBJ2-7; 11 bases agree with TRBD1. The CDR3 extends over 14 amino acids. J gave up 1 base and V 9 bases, and 4 bases lay outside the gene matches. CDR1 is KGHDR, CDR2 SFDVKD, per germline. This CDR3 is CATPRDRGSYEQYV. For the CDR3, the DNA is TGTGCCACCCCCCGGGACAGGGGGTCCTACGAGCAGTACGTC.

This clonotype was counted a few times. V usage is TRBV2 and J usage is TRBJ1-6, with 7 bases that match TRBD1. With 5 bases clipped from V and 10 bases from J, the junction kept 5 bases outside the gene matches. The CDR3 extends over 13 amino acids. Germline-derived CDR1 and CDR2 are SNHLY and FYNNEI. CDR3 loop: CASSRQGDSPLHF. CDR3 nucleotide sequence: TGTGCCAGCAGTAGACAGGGCGACTCACCCCTCCACTTT.

The chain is built from TRBV7-9 and TRBJ1-2, with D unclear. V lost 1 base, J lost 4 bases, and 10 bases lay in between. Germline loops: CDR1 SEHNR, CDR2 FQNEAQ (reference sequence). The CDR3 sequence is 14 residues long. CDR3 in DNA: TGTGCCAGCAGCTTAGAAAATCGTGGCTATGGCTACACCTTC. It codes for CASSLENRGYGYTF.

The chain combines TRBV6-2 or TRBV6-3 with TRBJ2-2; weak D call: TRBD2 (5 bases). Per the germline V gene, CDR1 is MNHEY and CDR2 is SVGEGT. V lost 2 bases and J lost 7, with 5 bases in between. The CDR3 consists of 12 residues. The CDR3 spells CASSYAGGELFF. CDR3 sequence (DNA): TGTGCCAGCAGTTACGCGGGCGGGGAGCTGTTTTTT.

The CDR3 here is CASSLDSGLAGGYEQYF. The CDR3 DNA reads TGTGCCAGCAGCTTAGATTCAGGACTAGCGGGGGGTTACGAGCAGTACTTC. The chain links TRBV11-2 to TRBJ2-7; 14 bases agree with TRBD2. The CDR3 consists of 17 residues. V shed 0 bases and J 4 bases; nucleotides not matched to a gene: 5. In germline, CDR1 is SGHAT, CDR2 FQNNGV.

This clonotype was counted only a few times. The gene calls are TRBV20-1 and TRBJ2-3; perhaps D is TRBD1 or TRBD2 (5 bases each). This CDR3 spans 15 amino acids. CDR1 is DFQATT and CDR2 is SNEGSKA in the germline V gene (reference sequence). Trimming pared 0 bases from V and 9 bases from J, leaving 19 bases between. Here the CDR3 DNA reads TGCAGTGCTAGAGAAACCGGGACGGCGGGTCGAACGCAGTATTTT. Translated: CSARETGTAGRTQYF.